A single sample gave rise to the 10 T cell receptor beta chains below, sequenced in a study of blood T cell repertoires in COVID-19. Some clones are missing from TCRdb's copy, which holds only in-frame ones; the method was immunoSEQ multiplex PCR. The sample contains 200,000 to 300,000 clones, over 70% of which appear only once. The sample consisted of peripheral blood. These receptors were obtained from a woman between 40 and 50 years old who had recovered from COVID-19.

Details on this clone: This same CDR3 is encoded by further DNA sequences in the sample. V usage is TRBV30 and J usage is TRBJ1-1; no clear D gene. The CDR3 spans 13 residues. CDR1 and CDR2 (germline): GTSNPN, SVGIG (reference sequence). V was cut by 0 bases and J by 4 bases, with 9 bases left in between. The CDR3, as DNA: TGTGCCTGGAGTGTTCTCAGTGGCACTGAAGCTTTCTTT. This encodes CAWSVLSGTEAFF.

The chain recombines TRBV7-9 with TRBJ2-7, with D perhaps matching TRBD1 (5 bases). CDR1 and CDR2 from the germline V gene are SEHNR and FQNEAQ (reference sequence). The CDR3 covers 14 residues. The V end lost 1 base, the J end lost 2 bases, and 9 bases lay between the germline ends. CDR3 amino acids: CASSLGQMTYEQYF. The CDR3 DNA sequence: TGTGCCAGCAGCTTAGGACAGATGACCTACGAGCAGTACTTC.

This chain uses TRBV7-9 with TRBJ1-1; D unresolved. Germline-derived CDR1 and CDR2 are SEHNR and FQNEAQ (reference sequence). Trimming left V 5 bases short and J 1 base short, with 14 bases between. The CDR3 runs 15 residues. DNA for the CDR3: TGTGCCAGCAGCAGACCGGGAAGGAAGAACACTGAAGCTTTCTTT. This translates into CASSRPGRKNTEAFF.

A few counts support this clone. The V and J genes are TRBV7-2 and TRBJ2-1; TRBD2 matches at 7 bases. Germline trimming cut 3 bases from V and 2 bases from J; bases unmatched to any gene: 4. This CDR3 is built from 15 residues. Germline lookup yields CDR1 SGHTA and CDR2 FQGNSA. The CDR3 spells CASSFTGTTYNEQFF. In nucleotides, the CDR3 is TGTGCCAGCAGCTTCACCGGGACTACCTACAATGAGCAGTTCTTC.

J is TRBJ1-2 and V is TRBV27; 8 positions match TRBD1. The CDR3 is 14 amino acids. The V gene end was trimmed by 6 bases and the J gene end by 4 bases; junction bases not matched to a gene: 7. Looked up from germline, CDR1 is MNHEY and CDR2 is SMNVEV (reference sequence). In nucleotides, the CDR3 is TGTGCCAGCAGGCTGACAGGGGCTGGCTATGGCTACACCTTC. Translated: CASRLTGAGYGYTF.

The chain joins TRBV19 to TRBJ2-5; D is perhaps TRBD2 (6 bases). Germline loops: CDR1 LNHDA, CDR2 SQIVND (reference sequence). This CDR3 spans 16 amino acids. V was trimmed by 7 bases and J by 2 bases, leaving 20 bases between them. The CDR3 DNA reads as TGTGCCAGTAAAGGGACTTCAGCCGACGTACAAGAGACCCAGTACTTC. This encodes CASKGTSADVQETQYF.

The chain's CDR3 is CASSESRLSTDTQYF. Written as DNA, the CDR3 is TGCGCCAGCAGTGAGTCCAGGCTGAGCACAGATACGCAGTATTTT. This chain links TRBV10-1 with TRBJ2-3, with D unresolved. Germline V lookup: CDR1 WNHNN, CDR2 SYGVQD (reference sequence). V dropped 0 bases and J dropped 0 bases, with 7 bases sitting between them. This CDR3 has 15 amino acids.

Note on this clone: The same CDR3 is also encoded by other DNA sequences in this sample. The CDR3 coding sequence is TGTGCCAGCAGTCGGGACACCCAAGAGACCCAGTACTTC. It translates to CASSRDTQETQYF. This chain joins TRBV12-3 or TRBV12-4 and TRBJ2-5, with D tentatively TRBD1 (6 bases). CDR3 length equals 13 residues. V lost 5 bases and J lost 1, with 8 bases in between.

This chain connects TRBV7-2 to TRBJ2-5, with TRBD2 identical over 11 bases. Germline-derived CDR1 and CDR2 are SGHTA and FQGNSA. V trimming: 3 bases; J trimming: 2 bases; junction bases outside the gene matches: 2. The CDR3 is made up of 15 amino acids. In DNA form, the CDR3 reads TGTGCCAGCAGCTTTAGCGGGGGGGGACAAGAGACCCAGTACTTC. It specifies CASSFSGGGQETQYF.

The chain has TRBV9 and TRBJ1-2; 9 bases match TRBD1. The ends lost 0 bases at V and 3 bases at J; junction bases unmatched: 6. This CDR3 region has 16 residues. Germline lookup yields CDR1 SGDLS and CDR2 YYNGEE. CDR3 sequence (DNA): TGTGCCAGCAGCGTAGGCACAGGGGGCTTGCACTATGGCTACACCTTC. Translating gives CASSVGTGGLHYGYTF. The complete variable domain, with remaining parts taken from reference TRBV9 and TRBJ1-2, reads DSGVTQTPKHLITATGQRVTLRCSPRSGDLSVYWYQQSLDQGLQFLIQYYNGEERAKGNILERFSAQQFPDLHSELNLSSLELGDSALYFCASSVGTGGLHYGYTFGSGTRLTVV.